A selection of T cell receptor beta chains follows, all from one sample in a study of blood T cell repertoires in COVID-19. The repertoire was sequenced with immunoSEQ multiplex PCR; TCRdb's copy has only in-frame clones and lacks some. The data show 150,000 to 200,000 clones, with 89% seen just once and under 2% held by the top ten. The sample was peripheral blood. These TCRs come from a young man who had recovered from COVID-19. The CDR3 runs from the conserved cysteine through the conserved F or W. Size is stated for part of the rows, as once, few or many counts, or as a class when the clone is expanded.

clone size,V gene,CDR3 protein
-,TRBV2,CASSDPGHQPQHF
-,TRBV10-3,CAISGGQANQPQHF
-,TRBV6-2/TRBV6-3,CASSDGQGNYNEQFF
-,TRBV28,CASSHQERNSGNTIYF
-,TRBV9,CASSVLGQNTEAFF
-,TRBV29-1,CSVVGAGAWNYGYTF
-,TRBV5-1,CASSLSQGAGEQYF
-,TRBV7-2,CASSFSRDRQAKNIQYF
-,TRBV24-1,CATSDSGAGGYSDGYTF
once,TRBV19,CASQTSGRGSYNEQFF
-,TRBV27,CASSLSGQEASEQYF
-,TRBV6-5,CASSMTGPPDTQYF
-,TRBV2,CASSVGLAEAFF